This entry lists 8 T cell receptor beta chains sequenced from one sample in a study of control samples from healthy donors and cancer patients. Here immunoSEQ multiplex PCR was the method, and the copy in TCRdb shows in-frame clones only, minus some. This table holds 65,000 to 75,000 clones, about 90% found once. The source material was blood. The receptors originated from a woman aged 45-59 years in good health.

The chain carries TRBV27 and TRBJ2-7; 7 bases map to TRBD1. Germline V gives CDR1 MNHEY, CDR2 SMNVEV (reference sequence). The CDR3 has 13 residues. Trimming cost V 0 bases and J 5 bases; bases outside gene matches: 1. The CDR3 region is CASSLSDRDEQYF. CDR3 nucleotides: TGTGCCAGCAGTTTATCCGACAGGGACGAGCAGTACTTC.

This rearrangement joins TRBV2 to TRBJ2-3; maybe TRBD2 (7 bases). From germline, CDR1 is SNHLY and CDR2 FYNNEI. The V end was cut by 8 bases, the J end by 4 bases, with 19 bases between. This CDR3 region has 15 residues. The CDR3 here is CASFGAGAGADTQYF. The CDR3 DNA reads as TGTGCCAGCTTTGGGGCGGGGGCGGGCGCAGATACGCAGTATTTT.

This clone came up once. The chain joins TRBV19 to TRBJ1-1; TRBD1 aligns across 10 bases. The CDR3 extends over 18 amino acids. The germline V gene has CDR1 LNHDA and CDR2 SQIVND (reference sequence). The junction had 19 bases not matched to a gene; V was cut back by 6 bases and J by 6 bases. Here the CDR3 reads CASRQNLAGQGSFPEAFF. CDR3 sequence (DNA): TGTGCCAGTAGACAAAATCTCGCGGGACAGGGGAGTTTCCCTGAAGCTTTCTTT.

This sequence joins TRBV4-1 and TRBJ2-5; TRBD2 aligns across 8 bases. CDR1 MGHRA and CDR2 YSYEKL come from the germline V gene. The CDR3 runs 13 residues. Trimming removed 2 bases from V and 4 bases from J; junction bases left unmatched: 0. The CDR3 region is CASSQLAGETQYF. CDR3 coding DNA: TGCGCCAGCAGCCAACTAGCGGGAGAGACCCAGTACTTC.

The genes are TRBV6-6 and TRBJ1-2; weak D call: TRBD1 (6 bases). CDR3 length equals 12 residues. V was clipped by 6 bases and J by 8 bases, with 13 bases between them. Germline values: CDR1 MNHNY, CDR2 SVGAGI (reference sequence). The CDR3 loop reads CASRPTGYGYTF. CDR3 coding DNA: TGTGCCAGCAGGCCTACAGGGTACGGCTACACCTTC.

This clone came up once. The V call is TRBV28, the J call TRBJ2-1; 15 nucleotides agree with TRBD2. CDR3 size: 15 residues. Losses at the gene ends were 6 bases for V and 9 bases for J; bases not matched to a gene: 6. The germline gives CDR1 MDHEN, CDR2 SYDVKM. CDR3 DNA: TGTGCCAGCAGAACCGGGACTAGCGGGAGGAGTGAGCAGTTCTTC. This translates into CASRTGTSGRSEQFF. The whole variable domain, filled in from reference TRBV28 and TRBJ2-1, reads DVKVTQSSRYLVKRTGEKVFLECVQDMDHENMFWYRQDPGLGLRLIYFSYDVKMKEKGDIPEGYSVSREKKERFSLILESASTNQTSMYLCASRTGTSGRSEQFFGPGTRLTVL.

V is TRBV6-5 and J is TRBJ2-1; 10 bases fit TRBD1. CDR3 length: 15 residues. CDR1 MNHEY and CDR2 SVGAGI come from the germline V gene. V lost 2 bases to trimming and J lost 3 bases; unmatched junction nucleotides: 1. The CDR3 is CASSYRDRGYNEQFF. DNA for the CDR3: TGTGCCAGCAGTTACCGGGACAGGGGCTACAATGAGCAGTTCTTC.

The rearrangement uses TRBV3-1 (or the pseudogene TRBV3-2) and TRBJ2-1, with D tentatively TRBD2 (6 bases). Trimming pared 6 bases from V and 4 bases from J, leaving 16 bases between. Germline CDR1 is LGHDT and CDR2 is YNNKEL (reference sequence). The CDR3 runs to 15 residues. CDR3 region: CASSPRGARYNEQFF. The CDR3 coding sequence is TGTGCCAGCAGTCCCCGCGGGGCAAGATACAATGAGCAGTTCTTC.